The source of this T cell receptor beta chain is a study of radiotherapy plus CTLA-4 blockade in lung cancer. Study-level findings and limits: Early blood T cell clone dynamics, with interferon-beta, were reported to best predict response. Peripheral blood showed expansion of tumor-derived TCR clones after radiotherapy and ipilimumab.

This CDR3 region has 14 residues. The V end lost 5 bases, the J end lost 1 base, and 11 bases lay between the germline ends. The germline CDR1 and CDR2 sequences are SGHAT and FQNNGV. To note about this clone: Antigen specificity is unknown.

Libraries were prepared by immunoSEQ multiplex PCR; TCRdb keeps only in-frame clonotypes and omits some of them. The sample includes 45,000 or so clones, around nine tenths of them seen just once. Focal radiation was given together with CTLA-4 blockade (ipilimumab) to patients with chemo-refractory metastatic non-small-cell lung cancer. This specimen consisted of peripheral blood, obtained from a patient treated with radiotherapy plus ipilimumab. The TCR sequence derives from a human donor with non-small cell lung cancer whose response to radiotherapy plus ipilimumab could not be evaluated. V gene TRBV11-2 combines with J gene TRBJ2-5; TRBD2 might be the D (6 bases). The CDR3 DNA is TGTGCCAGCAGCGGCGGGACGACCCAAGAGACCCAGTACTTC. Its protein is CASSGGTTQETQYF.